This T cell receptor (beta chain) was obtained from a study of CD8+ T cells in alopecia areata. The treatment: oral pan-JAK inhibitor, 5-10 mg twice daily. Germline values: CDR1 GTSNPN, CDR2 SVGIG (reference sequence). V lost 0 bases and J 8 bases, leaving 13 bases between the germline ends. This CDR3 contains 13 residues. Extraction of RNA preceded its reverse transcription into cDNA, which served as the sequencing template. Assay used: immunoSEQ multiplex PCR; TCRdb lists only in-frame clones, some missing. The profile covers around 120,000 clones, with about 50% appearing a single time and roughly 0.5% taken by the ten largest.

The source is a human donor with alopecia areata. The chain uses TRBV30 and TRBJ1-1; D is ambiguous. The source was CD4+ T cells sorted from blood, collected at week 4, from a patient treated with tofacitinib. The chain's CDR3 is CAWSVTGHREAFF. The DNA for the CDR3 is TGTGCCTGGAGTGTAACTGGCCACCGAGAAGCTTTCTTT.